Listed below are T cell receptor beta chains from one sample, sequenced in a study of vaccination effects on CD4 cells after COVID-19. Their antigens are not known. The protocol was immunoSEQ multiplex PCR, while the TCRdb copy is restricted to in-frame clones and leaves out a portion. The data hold tens of thousands of clones, with approximately 70% observed a single time. The sequencing used CD4+ T cells from PBMCs cultured with HCoV-OC43 spike peptides, collected before COVID-19 vaccination. The receptor source for this set is a human donor who received a COVID-19 vaccine. Both conserved end residues are trimmed from each CDR3. Rows give clone size only sometimes, using once, few, many, or a class for an expanded clone.

>TRBV19|TRBJ1-1|-
ASSPLGTEAF
>TRBV18|TRBJ1-1|few
ASSPSTGSDTEAF
>TRBV3-1/TRBV3-2|TRBJ2-7|-
ASSLRLSKQGGGYEQY
>TRBV6-5|TRBJ2-2|-
ASSYSRVTGELF
>TRBV3-1/TRBV3-2|TRBJ2-6|-
ASSQGIRSGANVLT
>TRBV11-2|TRBJ1-1|few
ASSVGTGEAF
>TRBV9|TRBJ1-2|few
ASSDGQGRVNYGYT
>TRBV19|TRBJ1-1|-
ASSPRDRASF
>TRBV25-1|TRBJ2-3|-
ASSESGGAITDTQY
>TRBV4-2|TRBJ2-3|-
ASSQDQASGGQGTQY
>TRBV5-1|TRBJ2-7|few
ASSVTAFSYEQY
>TRBV6-2/TRBV6-3|TRBJ2-2|once
ASSYRGTAGRVTGELF
>TRBV3-1/TRBV3-2|TRBJ2-3|-
ASSHQGTRWRDTQY
>TRBV29-1|TRBJ2-3|-
SVLTQGATDTQY
>TRBV3-1/TRBV3-2|TRBJ2-2|few
ASSQGERLVYTGELF